The TCR beta chain under discussion was sequenced for a study of T cells in Graves' hyperthyroidism and ophthalmopathy. V lost 3 bases and J lost 9, with 14 bases in between. CDR1 SNHLY and CDR2 FYNNEI come from the germline V gene. The CDR3 has 13 amino acids. In this sample, this clonotype turned up many times. RNA transcripts served as the template for amplifying TCR beta CDR3 regions. The TCR CDR3 was amplified in a first-round RT-PCR using the HTBI primer set. TCRdb re-called the multiplex PCR reads through MiXCR, storing one row per CDR3 protein. The sample carries nearly 750,000 distinct CDR3 sequences, approximately 36% recorded once.

This sequence was found in a woman aged 40 to 50 with Graves' hyperthyroidism. The rearrangement links TRBV2 to TRBJ1-2; no clear D. Sequences were obtained from blood. CDR3 residues: CASSDGWQPSYTF. CDR3 nucleotides: TGTGCCAGCAGTGATGGATGGCAACCTAGCTACACCTTC.